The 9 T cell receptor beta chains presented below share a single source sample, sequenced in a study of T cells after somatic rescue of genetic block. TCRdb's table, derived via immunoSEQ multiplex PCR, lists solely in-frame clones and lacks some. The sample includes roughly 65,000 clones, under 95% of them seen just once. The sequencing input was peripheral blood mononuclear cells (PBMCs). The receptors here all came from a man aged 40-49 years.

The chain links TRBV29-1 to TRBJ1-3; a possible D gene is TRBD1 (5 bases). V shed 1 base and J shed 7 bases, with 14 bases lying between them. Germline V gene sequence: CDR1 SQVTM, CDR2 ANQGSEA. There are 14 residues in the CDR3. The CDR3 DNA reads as TGCAGCGTTGAAGGGGGCACCAGTGGGAACACCATATATTTT. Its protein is CSVEGGTSGNTIYF.

CDR3 coding DNA: TGTGCCAGCAGGGGGGTAATGGGCACTGAAGCTTTCTTT. Protein product: CASRGVMGTEAFF. V and J are TRBV5-6 and TRBJ1-1; a weak D match, TRBD1 (5 bases). The CDR3 has 13 residues. CDR1 and CDR2 (germline): SGHDT, YYEEEE. V shed 5 bases and J shed 4 bases, with 12 bases lying between them.

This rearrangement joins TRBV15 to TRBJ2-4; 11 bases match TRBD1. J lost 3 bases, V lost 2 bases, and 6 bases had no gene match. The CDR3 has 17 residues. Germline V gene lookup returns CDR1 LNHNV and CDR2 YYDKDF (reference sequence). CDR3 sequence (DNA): TGTGCCACCAGCAGAACCCGGGACAGGGGGGTCAAAAACATTCAGTACTTC. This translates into CATSRTRDRGVKNIQYF. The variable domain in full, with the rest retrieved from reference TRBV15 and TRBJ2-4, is DAMVIQNPRYQVTQFGKPVTLSCSQTLNHNVMYWYQQKSSQAPKLLFHYYDKDFNNEADTPDNFQSRRPNTSFCFLDIRSPGLGDTAMYLCATSRTRDRGVKNIQYFGAGTRLSVL.

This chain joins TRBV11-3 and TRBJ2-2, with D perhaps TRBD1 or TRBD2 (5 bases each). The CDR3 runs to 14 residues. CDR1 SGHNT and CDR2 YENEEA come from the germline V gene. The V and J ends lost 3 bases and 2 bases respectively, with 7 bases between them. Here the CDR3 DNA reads TGTGCCAGCAGCTTGGGACCTAACACCGGGGAGCTGTTTTTT. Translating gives CASSLGPNTGELFF.

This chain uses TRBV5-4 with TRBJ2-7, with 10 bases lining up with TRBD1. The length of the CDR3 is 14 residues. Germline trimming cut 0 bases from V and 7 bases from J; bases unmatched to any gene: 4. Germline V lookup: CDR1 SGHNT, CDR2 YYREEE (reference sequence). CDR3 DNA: TGTGCCAGCAGCTTGGGACAGGGGGCGCCAGAGCAGTACTTC. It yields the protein CASSLGQGAPEQYF.

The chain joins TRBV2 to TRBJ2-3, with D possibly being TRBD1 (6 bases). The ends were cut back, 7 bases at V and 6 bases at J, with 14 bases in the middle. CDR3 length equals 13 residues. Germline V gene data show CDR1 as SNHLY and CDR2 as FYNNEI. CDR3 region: CASTDRLADTQYF. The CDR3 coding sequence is TGTGCCAGCACCGACAGGCTTGCCGATACGCAGTATTTT.

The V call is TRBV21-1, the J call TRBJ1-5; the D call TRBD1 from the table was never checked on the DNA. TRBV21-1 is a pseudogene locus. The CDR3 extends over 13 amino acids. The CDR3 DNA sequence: TGTGCCAGCAGCAAACAGGGTTATCAGCCCCAGCATTTT. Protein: CASSKQGYQPQHF.

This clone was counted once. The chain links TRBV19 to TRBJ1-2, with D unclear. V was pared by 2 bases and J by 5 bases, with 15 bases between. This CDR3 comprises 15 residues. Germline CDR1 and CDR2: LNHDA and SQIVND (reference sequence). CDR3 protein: CASSIFTGPPYGYTF. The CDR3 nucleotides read TGTGCCAGTAGTATATTTACCGGTCCACCTTATGGCTACACCTTC.

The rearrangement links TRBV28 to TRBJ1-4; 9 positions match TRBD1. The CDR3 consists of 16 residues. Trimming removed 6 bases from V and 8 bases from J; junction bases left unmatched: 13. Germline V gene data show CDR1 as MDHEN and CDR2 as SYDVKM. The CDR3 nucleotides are TGTGCCAGCAGGTTGGCCTCCGGGACAGGGTGGGAAAAACTGTTTTTT. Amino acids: CASRLASGTGWEKLFF.